The present TCR beta chain was sequenced within a study of beta chain features in type 1 diabetes. This clone was seen a handful of times. The antigen is undetermined. Trimming took 4 bases from V and 1 from J; bases not matched to a gene: 9. Germline V gene sequence: CDR1 SEHNR, CDR2 FQNEAQ (reference sequence). The CDR3 is 17 residues long. Every isolated RNA sample was fully reverse transcribed, so sequencing captured expressed TCRB transcripts. Only in-frame clones appear in the TCRdb table, and some are missing; sequencing was by immunoSEQ multiplex PCR. The repertoire holds 130,000 to 150,000 clones, with 9.2% as singletons. The single heparinised draw taken from each donor contained approximately 120 mL of blood on average. Sorting that relied on CD45RO/CCR7/CD25/CD127/CD95/CD27 yielded CD4+ naive, central memory, regulatory and stem cell-like memory cells. Overall study results and limits: Patients with type 1 diabetes carried fewer insertions and had more deletions at their VDJ junctions.

The sample taken for sequencing was central memory CD4+ T cells from blood. The TCR comes from a man aged 18 to 30 in good health. V is TRBV7-9 and J is TRBJ2-3, with TRBD2 matching over 9 bases. CDR3 coding DNA: TGTGCCAGCAGCTCCATACGCGGGGGGGCCGGCACAGATACGCAGTATTTT. This codes for CASSSIRGGAGTDTQYF.